This entry concerns a single T cell receptor beta chain. Its antigen is unidentified. The same CDR3 is also encoded by other DNA sequences in this sample. This sample stems from a study of shared clonotypes between healthy human individuals. General observations from the study: Roughly 4.6% of naive CD4 clonotypes were common to several donors.

The junction had 5 bases not matched to a gene; V was cut back by 2 bases and J by 7 bases. CDR1 MDHEN and CDR2 SYDVKM come from the germline V gene. The CDR3 extends over 15 amino acids. Assay: immunoSEQ multiplex PCR; the TCRdb copy retains only in-frame clones and omits some. This sample carries about 1.1 million clones, about four fifths of them seen once, and the ten largest clones take roughly 0.55%. Sequenced input: memory CD4+ T cells from PBMCs. Specified subset: CD45RA-negative fraction. This clonotype originated in a man aged 18 to 29 in good health. Some clones in this sample may be carry-over from other donors' samples. J is TRBJ2-1 and V is TRBV28, with 10 nucleotides matching TRBD2. CDR3 nucleotides: TGTGCCAGCAGTTTACCTAGCGGGAGAGGAAATGAGCAGTTCTTC. Protein sequence: CASSLPSGRGNEQFF.